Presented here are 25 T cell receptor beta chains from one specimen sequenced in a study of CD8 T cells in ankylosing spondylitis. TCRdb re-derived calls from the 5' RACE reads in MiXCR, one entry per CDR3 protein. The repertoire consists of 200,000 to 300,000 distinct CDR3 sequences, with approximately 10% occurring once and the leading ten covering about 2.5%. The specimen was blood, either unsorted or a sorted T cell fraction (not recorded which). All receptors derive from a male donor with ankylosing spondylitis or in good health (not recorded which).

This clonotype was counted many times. The CDR3 sequence: CAIGTGSRTRLGEQYF. DNA of the CDR3: TGTGCCATCGGGACAGGTAGCAGGACTAGGCTCGGCGAGCAGTACTTC. The rearrangement joins TRBV28 to TRBJ2-7, with a tentative D call TRBD1 (8 bases). The CDR3 is 16 residues long. V lost 10 bases and J lost 6, with 28 bases in between. Germline lookup yields CDR1 MDHEN and CDR2 SYDVKM.

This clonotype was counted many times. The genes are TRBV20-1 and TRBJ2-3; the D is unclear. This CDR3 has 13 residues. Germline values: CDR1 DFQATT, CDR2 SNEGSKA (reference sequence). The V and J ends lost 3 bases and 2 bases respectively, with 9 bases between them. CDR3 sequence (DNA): TGCAGTGCTAGTCAACGCGACACAGATACGCAGTATTTT. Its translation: CSASQRDTDTQYF.

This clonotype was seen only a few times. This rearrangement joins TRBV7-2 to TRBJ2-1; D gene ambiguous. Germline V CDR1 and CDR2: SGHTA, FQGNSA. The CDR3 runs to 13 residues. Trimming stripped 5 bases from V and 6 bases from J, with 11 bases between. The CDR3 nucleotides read TGTGCCAGCAGCCTAGGCAGGATCAATGAGCAGTTCTTC. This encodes CASSLGRINEQFF.

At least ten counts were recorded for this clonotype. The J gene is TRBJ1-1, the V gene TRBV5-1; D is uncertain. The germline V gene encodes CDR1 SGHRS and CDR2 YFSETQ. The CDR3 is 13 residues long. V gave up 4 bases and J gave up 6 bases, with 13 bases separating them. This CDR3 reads CASSHGSDPEAFF. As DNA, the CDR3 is TGCGCCAGCAGCCACGGGAGTGATCCTGAAGCTTTCTTT. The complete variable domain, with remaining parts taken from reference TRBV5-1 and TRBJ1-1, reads KAGVTQTPRYLIKTRGQQVTLSCSPISGHRSVSWYQQTPGQGLQFLFEYFSETQRNKGNFPGRFSGRQFSNSRSEMNVSTLELGDSALYLCASSHGSDPEAFFGQGTRLTVV.

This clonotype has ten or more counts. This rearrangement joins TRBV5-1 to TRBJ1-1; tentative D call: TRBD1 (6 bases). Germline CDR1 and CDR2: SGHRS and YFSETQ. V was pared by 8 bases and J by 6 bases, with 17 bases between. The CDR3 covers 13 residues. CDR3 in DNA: TGCGCCAGTAATGACCCAGGGGAGCCTGAAGCTTTCTTT. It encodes CASNDPGEPEAFF.

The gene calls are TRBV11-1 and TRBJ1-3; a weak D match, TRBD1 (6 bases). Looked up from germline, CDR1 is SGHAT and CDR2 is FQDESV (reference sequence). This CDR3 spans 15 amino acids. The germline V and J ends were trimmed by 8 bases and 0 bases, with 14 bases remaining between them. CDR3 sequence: CASGWRGGSGNTIYF. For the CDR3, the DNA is TGTGCCAGCGGCTGGAGGGGGGGCTCTGGAAACACCATATATTTT.

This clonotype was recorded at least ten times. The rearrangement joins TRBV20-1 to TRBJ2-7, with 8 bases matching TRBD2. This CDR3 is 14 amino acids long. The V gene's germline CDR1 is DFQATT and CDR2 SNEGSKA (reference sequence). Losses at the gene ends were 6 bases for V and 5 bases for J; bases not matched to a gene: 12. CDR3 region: CSARSPTSVNEQYF. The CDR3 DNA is TGCAGTGCCCGCAGCCCGACTAGCGTCAACGAGCAGTACTTC.

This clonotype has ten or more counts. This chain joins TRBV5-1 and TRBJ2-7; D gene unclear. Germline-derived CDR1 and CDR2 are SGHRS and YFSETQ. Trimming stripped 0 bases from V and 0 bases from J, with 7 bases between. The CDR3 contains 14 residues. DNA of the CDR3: TGCGCCAGCAGCTTGGAACTTGGCTCCTACGAGCAGTACTTC. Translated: CASSLELGSYEQYF.

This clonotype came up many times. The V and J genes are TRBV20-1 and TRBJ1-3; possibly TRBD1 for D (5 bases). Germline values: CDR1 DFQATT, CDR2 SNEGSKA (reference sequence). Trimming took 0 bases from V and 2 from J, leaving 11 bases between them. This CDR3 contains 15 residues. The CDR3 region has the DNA TGCAGTGCTAGAGATGACAGAGTCGCTGGAAACACCATATATTTT. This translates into CSARDDRVAGNTIYF.

CDR3 sequence reads: CASSSTGTEYDTQYF. For the CDR3, the DNA is TGTGCCAGCAGCTCGACCGGCACCGAATACGATACGCAGTATTTT. The gene calls are TRBV7-6 and TRBJ2-3; the D is unclear. Germline CDR1 is SGHVS and CDR2 is FNYEAQ. The CDR3 has 15 residues. Trimming stripped 4 bases from V and 6 bases from J, with 17 bases between.

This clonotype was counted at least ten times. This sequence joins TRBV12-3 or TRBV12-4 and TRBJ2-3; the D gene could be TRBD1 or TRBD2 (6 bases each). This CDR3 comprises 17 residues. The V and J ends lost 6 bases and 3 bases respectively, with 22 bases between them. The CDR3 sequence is CASSPGGGRTGTDTQYF. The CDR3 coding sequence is TGTGCCAGCAGCCCCGGAGGGGGGCGGACGGGTACAGATACGCAGTATTTT.

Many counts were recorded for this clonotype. The CDR3 is CASSYPRPDEAFF. Written as DNA, the CDR3 is TGTGCCAGCAGTTACCCTCGCCCGGATGAAGCTTTCTTT. The chain recombines TRBV6-5 with TRBJ1-1; D remains ambiguous. The CDR3 length is 13 residues. V was pared by 2 bases and J by 7 bases, with 11 bases between. From germline, CDR1 is MNHEY and CDR2 SVGAGI.

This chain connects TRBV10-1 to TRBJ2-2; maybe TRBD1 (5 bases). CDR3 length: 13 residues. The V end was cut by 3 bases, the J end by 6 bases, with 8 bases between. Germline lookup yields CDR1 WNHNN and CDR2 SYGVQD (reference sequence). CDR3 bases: TGCGCCAGCAGTGAACAAGGGGCCGGGGAGCTGTTTTTT. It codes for CASSEQGAGELFF.

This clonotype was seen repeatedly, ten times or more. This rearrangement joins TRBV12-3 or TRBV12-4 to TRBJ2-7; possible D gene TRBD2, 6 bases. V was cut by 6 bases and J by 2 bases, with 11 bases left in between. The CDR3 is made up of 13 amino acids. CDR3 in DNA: TGTGCCAGCAGGCGACTAGGAGCCTACGAGCAGTACTTC. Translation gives CASRRLGAYEQYF.

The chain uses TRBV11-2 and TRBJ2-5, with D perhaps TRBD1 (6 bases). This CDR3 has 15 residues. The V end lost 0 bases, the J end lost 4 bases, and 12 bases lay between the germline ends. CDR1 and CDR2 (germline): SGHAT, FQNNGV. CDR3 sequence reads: CASSLDVTGIETQYF. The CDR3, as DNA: TGTGCCAGCAGCTTAGATGTCACAGGGATAGAGACCCAGTACTTC.

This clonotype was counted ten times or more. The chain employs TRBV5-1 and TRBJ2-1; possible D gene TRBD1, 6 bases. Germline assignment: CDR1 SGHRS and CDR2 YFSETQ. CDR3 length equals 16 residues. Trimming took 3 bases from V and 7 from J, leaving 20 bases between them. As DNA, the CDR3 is TGCGCCAGCAGCTACGATTCCGGGACAAAAGGGAATGAGCAGTTCTTC. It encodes CASSYDSGTKGNEQFF.

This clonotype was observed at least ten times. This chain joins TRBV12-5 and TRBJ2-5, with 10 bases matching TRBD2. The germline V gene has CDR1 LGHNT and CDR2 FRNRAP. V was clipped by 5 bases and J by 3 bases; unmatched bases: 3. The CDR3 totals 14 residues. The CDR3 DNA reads TGTGCTAGTGGTCCCGGACTAGCGGAAGAGACCCAGTACTTC. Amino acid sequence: CASGPGLAEETQYF.

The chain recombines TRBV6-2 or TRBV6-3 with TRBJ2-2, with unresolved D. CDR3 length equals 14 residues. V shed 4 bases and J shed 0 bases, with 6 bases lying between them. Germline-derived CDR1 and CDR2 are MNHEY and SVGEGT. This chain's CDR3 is CASSSGANTGELFF. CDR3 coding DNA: TGTGCCAGCAGTTCCGGAGCGAACACCGGGGAGCTGTTTTTT.

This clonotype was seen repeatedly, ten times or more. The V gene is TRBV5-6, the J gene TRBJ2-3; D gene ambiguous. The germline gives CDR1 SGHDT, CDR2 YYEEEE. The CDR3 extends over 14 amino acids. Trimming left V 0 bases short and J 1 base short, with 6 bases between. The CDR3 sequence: CASSLAAGTDTQYF. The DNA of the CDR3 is TGTGCCAGCAGCTTGGCCGCCGGCACAGATACGCAGTATTTT.

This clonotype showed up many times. CDR3 DNA sequence: TGTGCCAGCGCTATCCAGGGGGCTCACCGCGAGCAGTACTTC. This gives the protein CASAIQGAHREQYF. The rearrangement joins TRBV12-3 or TRBV12-4 to TRBJ2-7; 8 bases align to TRBD1. The CDR3 contains 14 residues. V lost 8 bases, J lost 6 bases, and 12 bases stayed unmatched.

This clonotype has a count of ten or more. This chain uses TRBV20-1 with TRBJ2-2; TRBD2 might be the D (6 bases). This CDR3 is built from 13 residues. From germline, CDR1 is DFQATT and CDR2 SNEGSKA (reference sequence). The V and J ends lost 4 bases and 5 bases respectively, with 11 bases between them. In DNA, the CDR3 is TGCAGTGCTAACCCCGGGACTACCGGGGAGCTGTTTTTT. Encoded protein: CSANPGTTGELFF.

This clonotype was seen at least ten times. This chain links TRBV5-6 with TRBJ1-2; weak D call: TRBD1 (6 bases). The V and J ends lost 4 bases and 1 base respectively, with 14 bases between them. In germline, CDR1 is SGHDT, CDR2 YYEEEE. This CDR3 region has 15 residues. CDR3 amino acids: CASSAPGHHNYGYTF. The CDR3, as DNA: TGTGCCAGCAGCGCCCCGGGACACCATAACTATGGCTACACCTTC.

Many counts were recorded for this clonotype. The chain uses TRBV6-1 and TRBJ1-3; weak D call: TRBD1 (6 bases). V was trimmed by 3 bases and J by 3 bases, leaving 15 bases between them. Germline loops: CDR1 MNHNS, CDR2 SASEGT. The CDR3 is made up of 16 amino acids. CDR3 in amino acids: CASSDGGGRGGNTIYF. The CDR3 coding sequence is TGTGCCAGCAGTGATGGGGGGGGCAGAGGTGGAAACACCATATATTTT.

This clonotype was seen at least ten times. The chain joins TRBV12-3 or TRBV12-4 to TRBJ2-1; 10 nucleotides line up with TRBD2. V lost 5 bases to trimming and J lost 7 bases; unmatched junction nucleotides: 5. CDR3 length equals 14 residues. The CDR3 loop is CASSISGGRNEQFF. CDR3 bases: TGTGCCAGCAGTATTAGCGGGGGGCGGAATGAGCAGTTCTTC.

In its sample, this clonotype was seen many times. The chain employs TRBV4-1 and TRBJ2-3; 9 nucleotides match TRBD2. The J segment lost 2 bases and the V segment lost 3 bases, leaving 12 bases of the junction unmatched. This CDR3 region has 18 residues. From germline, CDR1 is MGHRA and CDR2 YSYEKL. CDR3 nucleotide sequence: TGCGCCAGCAGCCATCAACCCCCCGGACTAGCGAACACAGATACGCAGTATTTT. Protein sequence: CASSHQPPGLANTDTQYF.